This T cell receptor (beta chain) was captured by sequencing in a study of T-cell memory formation after mild COVID-19. General observations from the study: The study detected some responding clones in pre-infection memory, suggesting cross-reactive memory joined. Balance between CD4 and CD8 was seen in clones contracting day 15 to 85, and a CD4+ lean was seen in later expanders.

V shed 5 bases and J shed 2 bases, with 15 bases lying between them. Germline CDR1 SGHTA, CDR2 FQGNSA. This CDR3 is built from 15 residues. Constant-segment primers were used for 5'RACE, and the resulting TCR alpha and TCR beta cDNA libraries carried sample barcodes and UMIs. Each CDR3 protein gets one entry after TCRdb re-called the 5' RACE reads with MiXCR. The sample lists about 400,000 distinct CDR3 sequences, about a sixth occurring once. Details on this clonotype: The antigen remains undetermined.

This chain connects TRBV7-2 to TRBJ1-2; D gene ambiguous. Sequencing input: PBMCs or a T cell subset sorted from them (not recorded which). The receptor's source is a man in his late teens or twenties who had mild COVID-19 (a few samples of this study predate the infection). Cell type and time point are not known. The CDR3 DNA reads TGTGCCAGCAGCCCCCCTTGGGCAGCAAACTATGGCTACACCTTC. It yields the protein CASSPPWAANYGYTF.